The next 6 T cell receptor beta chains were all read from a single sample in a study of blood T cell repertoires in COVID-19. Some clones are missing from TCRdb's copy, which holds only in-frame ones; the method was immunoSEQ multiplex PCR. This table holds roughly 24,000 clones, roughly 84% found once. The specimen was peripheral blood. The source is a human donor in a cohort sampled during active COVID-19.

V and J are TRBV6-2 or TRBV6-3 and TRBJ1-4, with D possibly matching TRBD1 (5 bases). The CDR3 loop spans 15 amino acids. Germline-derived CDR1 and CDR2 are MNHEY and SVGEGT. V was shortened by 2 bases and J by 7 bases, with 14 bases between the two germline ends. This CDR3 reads CASSYSGALREKLFF. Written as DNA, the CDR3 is TGTGCCAGCAGTTACAGCGGGGCGCTGCGTGAAAAACTGTTTTTT.

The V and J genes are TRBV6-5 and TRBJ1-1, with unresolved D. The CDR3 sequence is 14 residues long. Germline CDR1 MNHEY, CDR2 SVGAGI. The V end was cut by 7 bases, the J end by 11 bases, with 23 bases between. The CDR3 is CASTPIRGGADAFF. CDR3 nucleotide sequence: TGTGCCAGCACACCCATTCGAGGAGGAGCGGATGCTTTCTTT.

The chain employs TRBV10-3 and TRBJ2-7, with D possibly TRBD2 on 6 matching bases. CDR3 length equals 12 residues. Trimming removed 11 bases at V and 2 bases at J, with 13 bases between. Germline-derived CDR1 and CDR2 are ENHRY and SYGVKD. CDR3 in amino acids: CAHAGTPYEQYF. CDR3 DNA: TGTGCCCACGCCGGGACTCCCTACGAGCAGTACTTC.

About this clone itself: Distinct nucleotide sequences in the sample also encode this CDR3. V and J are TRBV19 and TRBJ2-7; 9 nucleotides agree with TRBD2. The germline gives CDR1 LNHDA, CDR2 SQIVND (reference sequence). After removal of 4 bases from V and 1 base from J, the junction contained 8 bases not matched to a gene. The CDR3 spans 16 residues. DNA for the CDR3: TGTGCCAGTAGTACCTCCGTTAGCGGGAGTTCCTACGAGCAGTACTTC. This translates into CASSTSVSGSSYEQYF. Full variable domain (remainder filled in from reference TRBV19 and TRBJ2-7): DGGITQSPKYLFRKEGQNVTLSCEQNLNHDAMYWYRQDPGQGLRLIYYSQIVNDFQKGDIAEGYSVSREKKESFPLTVTSAQKNPTAFYLCASSTSVSGSSYEQYFGPGTRLTVT.

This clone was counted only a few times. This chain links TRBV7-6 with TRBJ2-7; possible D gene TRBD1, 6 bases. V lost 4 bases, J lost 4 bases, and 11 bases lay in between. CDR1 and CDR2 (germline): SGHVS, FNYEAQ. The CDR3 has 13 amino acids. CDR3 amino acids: CASSSTQGYEQYF. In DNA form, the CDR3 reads TGTGCCAGCAGCTCCACACAGGGTTACGAGCAGTACTTC.

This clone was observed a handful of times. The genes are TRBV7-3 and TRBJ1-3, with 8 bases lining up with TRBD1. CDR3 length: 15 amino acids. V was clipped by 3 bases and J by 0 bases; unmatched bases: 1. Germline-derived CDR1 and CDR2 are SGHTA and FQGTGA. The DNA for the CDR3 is TGTGCCAGCAGCTTCGGACAGGGCTCTGGAAACACCATATATTTT. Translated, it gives CASSFGQGSGNTIYF.